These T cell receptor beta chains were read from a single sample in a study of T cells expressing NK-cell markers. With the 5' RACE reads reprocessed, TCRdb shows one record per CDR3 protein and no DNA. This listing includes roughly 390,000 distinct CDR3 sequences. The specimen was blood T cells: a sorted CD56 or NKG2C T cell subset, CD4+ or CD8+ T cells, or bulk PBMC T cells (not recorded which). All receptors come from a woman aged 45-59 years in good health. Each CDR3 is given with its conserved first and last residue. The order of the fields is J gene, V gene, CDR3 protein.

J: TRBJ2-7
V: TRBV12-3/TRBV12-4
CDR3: CASSSGTVSSYEQYF

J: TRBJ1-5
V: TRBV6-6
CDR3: CASSEGLTGYSNQPQHF

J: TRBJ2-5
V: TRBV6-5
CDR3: CASSYEGIGETQYF

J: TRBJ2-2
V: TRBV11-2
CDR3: CASSDDTRGTTGELFF

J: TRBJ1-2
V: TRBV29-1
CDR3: CSGYTASLGYGYTF

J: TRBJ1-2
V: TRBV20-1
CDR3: CSALKSDRFYGYTF

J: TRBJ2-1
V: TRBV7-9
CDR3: CASSKGTSGIDEQFF

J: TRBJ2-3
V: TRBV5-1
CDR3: CASSSGTGAFTDTQYF

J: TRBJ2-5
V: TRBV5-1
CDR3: CASARQGGETQYF

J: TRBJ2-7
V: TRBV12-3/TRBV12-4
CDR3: CASSFPGGYYEQYF

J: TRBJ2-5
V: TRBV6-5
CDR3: CASSPWGAEETQYF

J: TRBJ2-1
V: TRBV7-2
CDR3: CASSPHREIRFF

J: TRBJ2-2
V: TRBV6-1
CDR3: CASSEGTELWSTGELFF

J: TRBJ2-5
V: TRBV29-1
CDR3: CSAGMGLASKAQYF

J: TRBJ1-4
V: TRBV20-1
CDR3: CSASGGQGRANEKLFF

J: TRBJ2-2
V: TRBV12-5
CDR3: CASGTRVGTGGSTGELFF

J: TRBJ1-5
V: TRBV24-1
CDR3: CATGPTYSNQPQHF

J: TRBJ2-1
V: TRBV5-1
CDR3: CASSLGVGTDYNEQFF

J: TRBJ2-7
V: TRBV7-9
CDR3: CASSPGTGIFFEQYF

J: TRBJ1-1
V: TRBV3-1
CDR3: CASSPRAGSGSEAFF

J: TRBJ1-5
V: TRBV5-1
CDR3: CASSPTGRQPQHF

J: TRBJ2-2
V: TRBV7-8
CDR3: CASSLRVLNTGELFF

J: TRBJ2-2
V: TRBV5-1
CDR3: CASSRLAGVNTGELFF

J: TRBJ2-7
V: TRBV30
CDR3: CAWSDPPATYEQYF

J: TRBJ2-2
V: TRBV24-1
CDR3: CATSDSGDLSGELFF

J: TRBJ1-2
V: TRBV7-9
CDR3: CASSLNLRDRLGYTF

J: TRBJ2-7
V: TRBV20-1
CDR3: CSARQTGLGTYEQYF

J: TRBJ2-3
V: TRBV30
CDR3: CAWTAKDTQYF

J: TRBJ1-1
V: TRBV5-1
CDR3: CASSSRGGSTEAFF

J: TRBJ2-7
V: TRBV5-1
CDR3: CASRSTGGADYEQYF

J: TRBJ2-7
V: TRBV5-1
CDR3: CASSLGTGGALSRGQYF

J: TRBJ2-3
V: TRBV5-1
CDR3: CASSLQGIRGTDTQYF

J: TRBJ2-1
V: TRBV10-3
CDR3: CAISDLLGNEQFF

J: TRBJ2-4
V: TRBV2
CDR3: CASSVGTSASGNIQYF

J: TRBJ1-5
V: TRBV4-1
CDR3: CASSQLGQIQPQHF

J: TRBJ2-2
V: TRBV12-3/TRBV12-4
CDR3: CASKGIAARELFF

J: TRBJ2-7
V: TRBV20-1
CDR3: CSAGRASDGGKQYF

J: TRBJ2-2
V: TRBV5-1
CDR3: CASSPQTTTGELFF

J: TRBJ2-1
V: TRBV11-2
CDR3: CASSFGLAPGNEQFF

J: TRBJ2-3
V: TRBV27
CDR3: CASSLTGVWGTDTQYF

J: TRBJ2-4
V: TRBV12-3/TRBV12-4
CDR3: CASSLPRVKNIQYF

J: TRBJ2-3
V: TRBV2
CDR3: CASSGRQGRTDTQYF

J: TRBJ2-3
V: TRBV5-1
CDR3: CASSLAGASTTDTQYF

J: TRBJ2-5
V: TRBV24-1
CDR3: CATSDSRRGGETQYF

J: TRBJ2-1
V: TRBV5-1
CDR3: CASTAYNNEQFF

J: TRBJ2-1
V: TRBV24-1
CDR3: CATVSSYNEQFF

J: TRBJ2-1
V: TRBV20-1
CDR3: CSARPRKKAGGYYNEQFF

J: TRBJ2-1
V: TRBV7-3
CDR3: CASSLLLAGGKNEQFF

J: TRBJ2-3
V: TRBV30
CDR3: CAWSLASTDTQYF

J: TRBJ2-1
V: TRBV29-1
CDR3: CSVETTGAKEQFF

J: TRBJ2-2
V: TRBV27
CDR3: CASSGQWGMGELFF

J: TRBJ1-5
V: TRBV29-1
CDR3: CSIEGVPNQPQHF

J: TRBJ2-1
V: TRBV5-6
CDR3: CASSLWDAVEQFF

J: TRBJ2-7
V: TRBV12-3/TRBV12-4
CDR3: CASSLTKPGDAGWEQYF

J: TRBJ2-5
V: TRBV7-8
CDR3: CASSPAGRAQETQYF

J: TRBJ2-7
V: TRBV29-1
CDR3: CSVEGLAGFDEQYF

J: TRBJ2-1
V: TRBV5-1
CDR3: CASSLMPRLAGGLGGSDEQFF